In this sample, the clone carrying this T cell receptor (beta chain) turned up many times. Antigen: not known. Breast cancer patients provided tissue from their axillary draining lymph nodes. In TCRdb, the multiplex PCR reads were re-called with MiXCR into one record per CDR3 protein. The sample shows approximately 90,000 distinct CDR3 sequences, roughly 30% of them seen only once. The data were taken from a study of breast tumors, draining lymph nodes, adjacent tissues. Germline V gene sequence: CDR1 ENHRY, CDR2 SYGVKD. The CDR3 is 16 residues long. Between the trimmed V and J ends, which lost 0 bases and 1 base, there was a span of 13 bases. Notes on the study in general: Compared with basal-like, luminal-like tumors shared significantly more repertoire with nontumor tissue. Tumors had less TCR diversity than lymph nodes, more than nontumor tissue. Findings are consistent with lymph node origin and intratumoral expansion of most tumor T cells. Data only fit, rather than demonstrated, lymph node origin of most tumor T cells.

The sequence came from a female donor with breast cancer. Some clones in this sample may be carry-over from other donors' samples. The sample taken for sequencing was axillary lymph node tissue. This sequence joins TRBV10-3 and TRBJ2-7, with D perhaps TRBD1 or TRBD2 (5 bases each). CDR3 sequence: CAISESLGTESYEQYF. The CDR3 DNA follows: TGTGCCATCAGTGAGTCGTTAGGGACGGAATCCTACGAGCAGTACTTC.